This TCR beta chain was sequenced in a study of radiotherapy plus CTLA-4 blockade in lung cancer. As for the study in general: Of the patients, under 20% showed objective responses and 31% attained disease control.

Some clones are missing from TCRdb's copy, which holds only in-frame ones; the method was immunoSEQ multiplex PCR. The table has 75,000 to 100,000 clones, around 90% seen once. In the case of this clone: Its antigen is as yet unknown.

The J segment lost 4 bases and the V segment lost 4 bases, leaving 6 bases of the junction unmatched. The CDR3 runs 14 residues. Germline CDR1 reads KGHSH; CDR2 reads LQKENI. The study's findings and limits: Among blood TCR repertoires after radiotherapy plus ipilimumab, tumor-derived clones expanded.

Focal radiation plus CTLA-4 blockade with ipilimumab was given to patients with chemo-refractory metastatic non-small-cell lung cancer. This chain links TRBV18 with TRBJ1-2; 7 bases are a match to TRBD1. The origin of this receptor is a human donor with non-small cell lung cancer that progressed on radiotherapy plus ipilimumab. Sequenced material: peripheral blood, taken from a patient treated with radiotherapy plus ipilimumab. Here the CDR3 DNA reads TGTGCCAGCTCACAATTACCAGGGGGCTATGGCTACACCTTC. It yields the protein CASSQLPGGYGYTF.